These T cell receptor beta chains were read from a single sample in a study of CD8 T cells in Susac syndrome. TCRdb passed the immunoSEQ multiplex PCR reads through MiXCR, listing each CDR3 protein once. The table lists 150,000 to 160,000 distinct CDR3 sequences, around 95% of them singletons, with 0.14% to 0.15% in the top ten. Material for sequencing was CD8+ T cells from PBMCs. The receptors originated from a human donor with multiple sclerosis. Each CDR3 is given with its conserved first and last residue. D genes are given only for firm matches. The size entry is marked missing in some rows and otherwise reads once, few, many or a size class.

abundance	d_gene	v_gene	j_gene	CDR3nt	CDR3aa
.	.	TRBV7-9	TRBJ2-6	TGTGCCAGCAGCCAGGGGCCCTCTGGGGCCAACGTCCTGACTTTC	CASSQGPSGANVLTF
.	TRBD1	TRBV5-6	TRBJ2-1	TGTGCCAGCAGCTTGGTACAGGGGCCCTACAATGAGCAGTTCTTC	CASSLVQGPYNEQFF
.	TRBD1	TRBV27	TRBJ1-1	TGTGCCAGCAGTTTCACCGGGACAGGGAGGACTGAAGCTTTCTTT	CASSFTGTGRTEAFF
.	.	TRBV24-1	TRBJ2-2	TGTGCCACCAGAGACACTACCGGGGAGCTGTTTTTT	CATRDTTGELFF
.	.	TRBV2	TRBJ2-1	TGTGCCCGGCAAGGGGCCGACGGCGAACCAAACAATGAGCAGTTCTTC	CARQGADGEPNNEQFF
.	.	TRBV25-1	TRBJ1-5	TGTGCCAGCAGTGAATGGACCAGCAATCAGCCCCAGCATTTT	CASSEWTSNQPQHF
.	TRBD1	TRBV20-1	TRBJ2-2	TGCAGTGCTAGAGATCTGGGGACAGGGGACACCGGGGAGCTGTTTTTT	CSARDLGTGDTGELFF
once	.	TRBV30	TRBJ1-2	TGTGCCTGGAGGCTACGGAGTCCCTATGGCTACACCTTC	CAWRLRSPYGYTF
.	.	TRBV15	TRBJ2-3	TGTGCCACCGGAGACCGGGACGCTAGCACAGATACGCAGTATTTT	CATGDRDASTDTQYF
.	.	TRBV20-1	TRBJ2-5	TGCAGTGCCGCGATGGCGGAGGGAGAGACCCAGTACTTC	CSAAMAEGETQYF
.	.	TRBV20-1	TRBJ1-6	TGCAGTGCTAGAGAGTTTGAAAGGGGAAGTTCACCCCTCCACTTT	CSAREFERGSSPLHF
.	.	TRBV24-1	TRBJ2-1	TGTGCCACCAGTCCCCGGGGCCTGACCTACAATGAGCAGTTCTTC	CATSPRGLTYNEQFF
.	.	TRBV27	TRBJ1-1	TGTGCCAGCAGTCGCCCAGGGCCTATGAACACTGAAGCTTTCTTT	CASSRPGPMNTEAFF
.	TRBD2	TRBV9	TRBJ2-3	TGTGCCAGCAGCGGGGGACTAGCGGGCACAGATACGCAGTATTTT	CASSGGLAGTDTQYF
.	.	TRBV12-3/TRBV12-4	TRBJ2-1	TGTGCGACAGGTGGCTCCTACAATGAGCAGTTCTTC	CATGGSYNEQFF
.	.	TRBV9	TRBJ2-1	TGTGCCAGCAGCGTAGTGGGTACCGATGAGCAGTTCTTC	CASSVVGTDEQFF
.	.	TRBV7-2	TRBJ1-1	TGTGCCAGCAGCTTAGTTGCAGAGAACACTGAAGCTTTCTTT	CASSLVAENTEAFF
.	.	TRBV19	TRBJ1-1	TGTGCCAGTAAAACGGGGACTGAAGCTTTCTTT	CASKTGTEAFF
once	.	TRBV12-3/TRBV12-4	TRBJ2-3	TGTGCCAGCAGGGTACAGGGAAGCACAGATACGCAGTATTTT	CASRVQGSTDTQYF
.	.	TRBV11-2	TRBJ2-1	TGTGCCAGCAGCTTTGATAGCGGAGCCTACAATGAGCAGTTCTTC	CASSFDSGAYNEQFF
.	.	TRBV27	TRBJ1-2	TGTGCCAGCAGCCCCACGGAAAACTATGGCTACACCTTC	CASSPTENYGYTF
.	TRBD2	TRBV20-1	TRBJ2-3	TGCAGTGCTAGAGGGCTAGCGGGGGGGAGGGATACGCAGTATTTT	CSARGLAGGRDTQYF
.	.	TRBV9	TRBJ1-2	TGTGCCAGCAGCGTAAAAGGGGCCCACTATGGCTACACCTTC	CASSVKGAHYGYTF
.	TRBD1	TRBV12-3/TRBV12-4	TRBJ1-2	TGTGCCAGCAGTCCGCCAGGGGGAGTTATGTTTGGCTACACCTTC	CASSPPGGVMFGYTF
.	.	TRBV15	TRBJ1-5	TGTGCCACCAGCAGGACGGACGATTATAGCAATCAGCCCCAGCATTTT	CATSRTDDYSNQPQHF
once	TRBD2	TRBV7-2	TRBJ2-5	TGTGCCAGCAGCACCGCAGGACTAGCGCCTCAAGAGACCCAGTACTTC	CASSTAGLAPQETQYF
.	TRBD2	TRBV15	TRBJ2-3	TGTGCCACCAGCAGAGATCTGAGCGGGGGGGGCGATACGCAGTATTTT	CATSRDLSGGGDTQYF
.	.	TRBV20-1	TRBJ2-3	TGCAGTGCTAGAGATCGGGCGGGGCGCACAGATACGCAGTATTTT	CSARDRAGRTDTQYF
once	TRBD1	TRBV30	TRBJ2-7	TGTGCCTGGAGTACGGGACAGGACACCTACGAGCAGTACTTC	CAWSTGQDTYEQYF
once	.	TRBV7-9	TRBJ2-7	TGTGCCAGCAGCTCCCCCGGTGGACACAAAACAACCTACGAGCAGTACTTC	CASSSPGGHKTTYEQYF
.	.	TRBV5-1	TRBJ2-5	TGCGCCAGCAGCTTGGGGCCCAACGATCGAGAGACCCAGTACTTC	CASSLGPNDRETQYF
.	.	TRBV5-4	TRBJ2-3	TGTGCCAGCAGCTTTGGGGGGGCTAGCACAGATACGCAGTATTTT	CASSFGGASTDTQYF
.	.	TRBV5-4	TRBJ2-3	TGTGCCAGCAGCTTGGCCATGGAGGCGCAGTATTTT	CASSLAMEAQYF
.	.	TRBV27	TRBJ1-1	TGTGCCAGCAGTTGGTCCGGGGAAATGGCTGAAGCTTTCTTT	CASSWSGEMAEAFF
.	TRBD2	TRBV12-3/TRBV12-4	TRBJ2-1	TGTGCCAGCAGTTTCGGGGGGGTTGAGCAGTTCTTC	CASSFGGVEQFF
once	.	TRBV6-5	TRBJ1-4	TGTGCCAGCAGTTACGAGGGGGAAAAACTGTTTTTT	CASSYEGEKLFF
.	.	TRBV25-1	TRBJ2-1	TGTGCCAGCAGTGACAGTAGCTCCTACAATGAGCAGTTCTTC	CASSDSSSYNEQFF
.	TRBD2	TRBV20-1	TRBJ2-1	TGCAGTGCCCCACTACATGAGCGGGGGGGCTCCTACAATGAGCAGTTCTTC	CSAPLHERGGSYNEQFF
.	.	TRBV12-5	TRBJ2-1	TGTGCTAGTGGTTCCGATACGAATGAGCAGTTCTTC	CASGSDTNEQFF
.	.	TRBV13	TRBJ2-7	TGTGCCAGCAGCGGAGTGGAAAACCCATACGAGCAGTACTTC	CASSGVENPYEQYF
.	TRBD1	TRBV5-1	TRBJ1-5	TGTGCCAGCAGTCCCGGGACAGGGAATCAGCCCCAGCATTTT	CASSPGTGNQPQHF
.	TRBD2	TRBV10-3	TRBJ2-1	TGTGCCACCTCTAGCGGGCGGGGGGCTTACAATGAGCAGTTCTTC	CATSSGRGAYNEQFF
.	.	TRBV4-1	TRBJ2-1	TGCGCCAGCAGCCAAGCGAGGGGTGAATGGAATGAGCAGTTCTTC	CASSQARGEWNEQFF
.	.	TRBV30	TRBJ2-5	TGTGCCTGGAGTGTGGGAGGCGGGGGCCCTCAAGAGACCCAGTACTTC	CAWSVGGGGPQETQYF